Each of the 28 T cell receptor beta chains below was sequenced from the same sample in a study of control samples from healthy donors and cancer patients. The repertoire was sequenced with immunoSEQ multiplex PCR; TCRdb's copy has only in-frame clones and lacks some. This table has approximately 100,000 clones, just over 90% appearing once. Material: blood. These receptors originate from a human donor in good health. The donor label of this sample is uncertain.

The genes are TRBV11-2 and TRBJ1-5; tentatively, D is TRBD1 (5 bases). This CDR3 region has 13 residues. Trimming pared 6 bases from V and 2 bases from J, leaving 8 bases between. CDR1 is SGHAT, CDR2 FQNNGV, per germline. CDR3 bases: TGTGCCAGCAGTCCAGGGCGCAATCAGCCCCAGCATTTT. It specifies CASSPGRNQPQHF.

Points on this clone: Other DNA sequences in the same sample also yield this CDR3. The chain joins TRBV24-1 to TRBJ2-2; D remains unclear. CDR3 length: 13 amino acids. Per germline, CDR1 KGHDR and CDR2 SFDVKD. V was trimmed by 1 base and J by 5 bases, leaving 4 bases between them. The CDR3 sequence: CATSDLITGELFF. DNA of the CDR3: TGTGCCACCAGTGATTTAATAACCGGGGAGCTGTTTTTT.

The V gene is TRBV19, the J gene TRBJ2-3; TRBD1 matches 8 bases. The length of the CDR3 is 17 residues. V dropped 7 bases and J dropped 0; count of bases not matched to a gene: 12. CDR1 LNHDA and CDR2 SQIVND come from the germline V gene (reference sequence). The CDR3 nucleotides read TGTGCCAGTACCGATGACCGGACAGGGCGAAGCACAGATACGCAGTATTTT. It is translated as CASTDDRTGRSTDTQYF.

The CDR3, as DNA: TGTGCCAGCAGTGGTACAGGGGGCAATACCGGGGAGCTGTTTTTT. Translated, it gives CASSGTGGNTGELFF. The chain links TRBV6-4 to TRBJ2-2; 9 bases agree with TRBD1. Germline CDR1 is MRHNA and CDR2 is SNTAGT. This CDR3 has 15 residues. Trimming cost V 4 bases and J 5 bases; bases outside gene matches: 5.

The DNA of the CDR3 is TGTGCCAGCAGCCCCCCCAGCGCGGGGTATGGCTACACCTTC. Translation gives CASSPPSAGYGYTF. This chain uses TRBV9 with TRBJ1-2; D gene unclear. CDR1 is SGDLS, CDR2 YYNGEE, per germline. V was pared by 4 bases and J by 5 bases, with 15 bases between. There are 14 residues in the CDR3.

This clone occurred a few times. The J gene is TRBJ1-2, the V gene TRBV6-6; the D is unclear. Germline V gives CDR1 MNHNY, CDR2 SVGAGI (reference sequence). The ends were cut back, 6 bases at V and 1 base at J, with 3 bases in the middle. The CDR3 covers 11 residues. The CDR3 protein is CASSYNYGYTF. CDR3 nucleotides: TGTGCCAGCAGCTATAACTATGGCTACACCTTC.

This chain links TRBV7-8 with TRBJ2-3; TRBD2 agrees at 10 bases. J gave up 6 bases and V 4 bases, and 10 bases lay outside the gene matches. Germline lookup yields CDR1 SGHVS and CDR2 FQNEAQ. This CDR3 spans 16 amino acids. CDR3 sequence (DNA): TGTGCCAGCAGCTCCATTCTAGCGGGGGCTGCGGATACGCAGTATTTT. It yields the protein CASSSILAGAADTQYF.

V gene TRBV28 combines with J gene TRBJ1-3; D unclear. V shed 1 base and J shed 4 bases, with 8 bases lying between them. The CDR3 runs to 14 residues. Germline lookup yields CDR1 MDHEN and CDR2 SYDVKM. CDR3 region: CASSLSGSGNTIYF. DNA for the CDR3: TGTGCCAGCAGTTTATCGGGCTCAGGAAACACCATATATTTT.

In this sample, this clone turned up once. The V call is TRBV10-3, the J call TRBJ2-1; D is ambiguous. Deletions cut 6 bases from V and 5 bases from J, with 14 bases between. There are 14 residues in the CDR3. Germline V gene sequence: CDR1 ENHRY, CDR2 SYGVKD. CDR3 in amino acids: CAIRASDGHNEQFF. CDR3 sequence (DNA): TGTGCCATCAGAGCCTCGGACGGTCACAATGAGCAGTTCTTC.

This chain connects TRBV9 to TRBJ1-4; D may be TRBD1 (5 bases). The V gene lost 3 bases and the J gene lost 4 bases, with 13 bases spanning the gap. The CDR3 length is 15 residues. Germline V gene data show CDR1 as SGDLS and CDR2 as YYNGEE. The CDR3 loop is CASSESDRRNEKLFF. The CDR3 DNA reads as TGTGCCAGCAGCGAGAGCGACAGACGTAATGAAAAACTGTTTTTT.

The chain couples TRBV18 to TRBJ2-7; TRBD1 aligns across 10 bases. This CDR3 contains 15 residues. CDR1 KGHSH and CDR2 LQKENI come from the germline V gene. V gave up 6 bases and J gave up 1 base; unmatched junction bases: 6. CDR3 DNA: TGTGCCAGCTCGCAGGGACAGGGGATTTCCTACGAGCAGTACTTC. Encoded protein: CASSQGQGISYEQYF.

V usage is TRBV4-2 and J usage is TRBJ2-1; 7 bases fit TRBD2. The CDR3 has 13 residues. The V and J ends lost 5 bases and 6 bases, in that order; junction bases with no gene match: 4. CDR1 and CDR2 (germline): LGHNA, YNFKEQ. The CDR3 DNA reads TGTGCCAGCAGCACCCGACTAGCCAATGAGCAGTTCTTC. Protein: CASSTRLANEQFF.

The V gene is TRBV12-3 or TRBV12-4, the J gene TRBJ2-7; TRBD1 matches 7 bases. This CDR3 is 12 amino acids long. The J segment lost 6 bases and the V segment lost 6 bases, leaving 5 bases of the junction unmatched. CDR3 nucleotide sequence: TGTGCCAGCAGCCGGGACAGCGGCGAGCAGTACTTC. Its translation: CASSRDSGEQYF.

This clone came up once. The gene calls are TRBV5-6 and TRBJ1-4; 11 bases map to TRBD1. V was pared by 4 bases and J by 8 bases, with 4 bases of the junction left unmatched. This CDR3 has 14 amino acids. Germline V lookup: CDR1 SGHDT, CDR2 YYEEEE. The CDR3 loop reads CASSLDRGREKLFF. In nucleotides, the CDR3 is TGTGCCAGCAGCCTGGACAGGGGGCGGGAAAAACTGTTTTTT.

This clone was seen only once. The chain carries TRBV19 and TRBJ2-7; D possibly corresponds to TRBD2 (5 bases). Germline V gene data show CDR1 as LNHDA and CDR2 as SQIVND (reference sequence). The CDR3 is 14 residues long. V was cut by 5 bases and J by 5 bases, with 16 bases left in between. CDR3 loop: CASSYAPGNHEQYF. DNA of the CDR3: TGTGCCAGTAGTTACGCCCCCGGGAACCACGAGCAGTACTTC. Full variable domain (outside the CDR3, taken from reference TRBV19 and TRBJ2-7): DGGITQSPKYLFRKEGQNVTLSCEQNLNHDAMYWYRQDPGQGLRLIYYSQIVNDFQKGDIAEGYSVSREKKESFPLTVTSAQKNPTAFYLCASSYAPGNHEQYFGPGTRLTVT.

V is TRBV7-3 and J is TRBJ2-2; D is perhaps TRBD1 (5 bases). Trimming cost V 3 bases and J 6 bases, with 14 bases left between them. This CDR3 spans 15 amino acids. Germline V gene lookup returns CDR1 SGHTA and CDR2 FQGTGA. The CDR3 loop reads CASSLGPSSAGELFF. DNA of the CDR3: TGTGCCAGCAGCTTGGGGCCTTCTTCGGCCGGGGAGCTGTTTTTT.

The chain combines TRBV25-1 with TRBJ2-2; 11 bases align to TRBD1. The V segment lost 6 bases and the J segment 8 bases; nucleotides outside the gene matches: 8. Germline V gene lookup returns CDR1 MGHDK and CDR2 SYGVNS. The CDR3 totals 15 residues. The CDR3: CASRRDRGFSGELFF. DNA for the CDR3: TGTGCCAGCAGGCGGGACAGGGGGTTTTCGGGGGAGCTGTTTTTT.

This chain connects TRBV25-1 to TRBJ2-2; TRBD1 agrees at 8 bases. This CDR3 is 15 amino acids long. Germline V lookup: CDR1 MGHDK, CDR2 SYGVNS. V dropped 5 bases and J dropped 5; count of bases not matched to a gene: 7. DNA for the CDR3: TGTGCCAGCAGTATTCGGGACAGGCCGACCGGGGAGCTGTTTTTT. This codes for CASSIRDRPTGELFF.

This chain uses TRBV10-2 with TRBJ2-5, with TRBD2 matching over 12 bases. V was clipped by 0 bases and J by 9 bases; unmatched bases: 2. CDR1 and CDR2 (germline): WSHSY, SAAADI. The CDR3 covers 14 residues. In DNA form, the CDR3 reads TGCGCCAGCAGTGAGTCGCTAGCGGGGGGGGCCCAGTACTTC. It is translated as CASSESLAGGAQYF.

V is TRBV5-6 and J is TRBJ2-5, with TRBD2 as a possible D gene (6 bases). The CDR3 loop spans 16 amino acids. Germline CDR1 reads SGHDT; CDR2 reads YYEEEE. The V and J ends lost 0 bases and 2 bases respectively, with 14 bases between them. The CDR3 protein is CASSLAIDGGQETQYF. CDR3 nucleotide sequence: TGTGCCAGCAGCTTGGCCATCGACGGGGGACAAGAGACCCAGTACTTC.

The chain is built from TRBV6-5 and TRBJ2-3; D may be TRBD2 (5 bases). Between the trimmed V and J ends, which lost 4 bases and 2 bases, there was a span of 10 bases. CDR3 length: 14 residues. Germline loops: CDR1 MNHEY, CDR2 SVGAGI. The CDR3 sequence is CASSFRDPTDTQYF. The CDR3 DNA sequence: TGTGCCAGCAGTTTTCGGGATCCCACAGATACGCAGTATTTT.

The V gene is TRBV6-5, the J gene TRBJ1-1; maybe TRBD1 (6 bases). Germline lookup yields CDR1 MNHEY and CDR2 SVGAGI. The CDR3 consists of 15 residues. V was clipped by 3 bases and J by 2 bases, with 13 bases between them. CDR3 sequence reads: CASSYRQDLNTEAFF. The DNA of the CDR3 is TGTGCCAGCAGTTATCGACAGGATCTTAACACTGAAGCTTTCTTT.

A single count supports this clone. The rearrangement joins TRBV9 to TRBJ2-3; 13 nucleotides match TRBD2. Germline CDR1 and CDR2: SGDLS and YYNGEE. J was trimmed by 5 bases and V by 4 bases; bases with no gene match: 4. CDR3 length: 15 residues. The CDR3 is CASSRLAGGKDTQYF. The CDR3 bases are TGTGCCAGCAGCCGACTAGCGGGGGGTAAAGATACGCAGTATTTT. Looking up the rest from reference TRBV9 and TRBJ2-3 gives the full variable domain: DSGVTQTPKHLITATGQRVTLRCSPRSGDLSVYWYQQSLDQGLQFLIQYYNGEERAKGNILERFSAQQFPDLHSELNLSSLELGDSALYFCASSRLAGGKDTQYFGPGTRLTVL.

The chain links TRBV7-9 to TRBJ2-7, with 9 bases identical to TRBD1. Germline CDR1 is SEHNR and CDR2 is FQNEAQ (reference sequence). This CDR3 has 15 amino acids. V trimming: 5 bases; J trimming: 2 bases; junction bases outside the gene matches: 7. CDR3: CASSRGQGPAYEQYF. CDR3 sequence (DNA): TGTGCCAGCAGCCGCGGACAGGGGCCTGCCTACGAGCAGTACTTC.

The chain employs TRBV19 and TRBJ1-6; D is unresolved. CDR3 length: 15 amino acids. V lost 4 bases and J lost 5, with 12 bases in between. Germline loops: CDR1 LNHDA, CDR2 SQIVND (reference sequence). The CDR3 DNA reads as TGTGCCAGTAGTAGTCAAGACCCAAATAATTCACCCCTCCACTTT. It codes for CASSSQDPNNSPLHF.

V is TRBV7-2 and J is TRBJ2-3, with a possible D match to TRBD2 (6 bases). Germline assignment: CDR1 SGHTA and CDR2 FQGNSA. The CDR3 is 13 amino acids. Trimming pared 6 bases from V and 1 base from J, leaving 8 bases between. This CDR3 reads CASRRGGTDTQYF. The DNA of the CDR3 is TGTGCCAGCAGGCGGGGTGGCACAGATACGCAGTATTTT.

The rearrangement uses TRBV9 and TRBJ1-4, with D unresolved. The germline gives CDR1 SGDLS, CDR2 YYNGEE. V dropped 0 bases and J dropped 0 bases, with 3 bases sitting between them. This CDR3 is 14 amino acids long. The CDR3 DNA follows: TGTGCCAGCAGCGTAGGGCCAACTAATGAAAAACTGTTTTTT. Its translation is CASSVGPTNEKLFF. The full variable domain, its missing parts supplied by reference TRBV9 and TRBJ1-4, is DSGVTQTPKHLITATGQRVTLRCSPRSGDLSVYWYQQSLDQGLQFLIQYYNGEERAKGNILERFSAQQFPDLHSELNLSSLELGDSALYFCASSVGPTNEKLFFGSGTQLSVL.

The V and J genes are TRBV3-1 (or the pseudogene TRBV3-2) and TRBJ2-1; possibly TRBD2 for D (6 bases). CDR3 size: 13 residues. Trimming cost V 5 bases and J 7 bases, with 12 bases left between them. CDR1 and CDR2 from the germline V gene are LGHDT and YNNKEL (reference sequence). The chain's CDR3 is CASSGGRRNEQFF. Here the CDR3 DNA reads TGTGCCAGCAGCGGGGGGAGGAGGAATGAGCAGTTCTTC.